Below, 27 T cell receptor beta chains from the same sample are listed, as sequenced in a study of T-cell reconstitution after alpha-beta-depleted transplantation in children. Library preparation (for TCRbeta) was performed with unique molecular identifiers. TCRdb reanalysed the PCR reads using MiXCR and keeps one entry per CDR3 protein. The sample lists some 220,000 distinct CDR3 sequences, 9.5% to 13% seen once, with roughly 27% in the top ten. Material: PBMCs, obtained before TCRalphabeta/CD19-depleted stem cell transplant. Receptor source: a child younger than two with acute myeloid leukemia, due to receive a stem cell transplant.

This clonotype has more than one count but fewer than ten. The chain has TRBV12-3 or TRBV12-4 and TRBJ2-5; 9 bases line up with TRBD2. J gave up 7 bases and V 7 bases, and 13 bases lay outside the gene matches. This CDR3 is 15 amino acids long. CDR3 loop: CASTVRASGKVTQYF. The CDR3 DNA reads as TGTGCCAGCACCGTCCGGGCTAGCGGGAAGGTGACCCAGTACTTC.

This clonotype was seen repeatedly, ten times or more. The chain links TRBV14 to TRBJ2-1; unclear D gene. Deletions cut 4 bases from V and 3 bases from J, with 10 bases between. Germline assignment: CDR1 SGHDN and CDR2 FVKESK. The CDR3 length is 14 residues. The CDR3 reads CASSPSSVYNEQFF. The CDR3 DNA sequence: TGTGCCAGCAGCCCGAGCTCTGTCTACAATGAGCAGTTCTTC.

This clonotype turned up a few times. The chain combines TRBV4-2 with TRBJ2-6, with 7 nucleotides matching TRBD1. CDR1 and CDR2 from the germline V gene are LGHNA and YNFKEQ. CDR3 length: 17 residues. V was clipped by 3 bases and J by 0 bases; unmatched bases: 5. The CDR3 DNA reads TGTGCCAGCAGCCATTATCGACAGGGCTCTGGGGCCAACGTCCTGACTTTC. The encoded protein is CASSHYRQGSGANVLTF.

Ten or more counts support this clonotype. The chain combines TRBV7-2 with TRBJ2-7; D remains ambiguous. CDR1 SGHTA and CDR2 FQGNSA come from the germline V gene. The V end was cut by 2 bases, the J end by 3 bases, with 11 bases between. This CDR3 is built from 14 residues. CDR3 in DNA: TGTGCCAGCAGCTTACATTTCGGGCTCTACGAGCAGTACTTC. This encodes CASSLHFGLYEQYF.

This clonotype was detected many times. V gene TRBV6-2 or TRBV6-3 combines with J gene TRBJ2-5; 9 bases map to TRBD1. V was clipped by 5 bases and J by 6 bases; unmatched bases: 7. Looked up from germline, CDR1 is MNHEY and CDR2 is SVGEGT. The CDR3 length is 14 residues. The CDR3 DNA follows: TGTGCCAGCAGTCCCGGACAGGGGTGGAAGACCCAGTACTTC. Translated, it gives CASSPGQGWKTQYF.

Concerning this clonotype itself: A much larger clone differs by one base, so this may be a read error. The chain carries TRBV28 and TRBJ2-7; no firm D call. V was trimmed by 8 bases and J by 1 base, leaving 15 bases between them. The CDR3 runs to 14 residues. Per germline, CDR1 MDHEN and CDR2 SYDVKM. The CDR3 spells CASGTVTPSYEQYF. The CDR3 DNA reads as TGTGCCAGCGGAACCGTGACTCCATCCTACGAGCAGTACTTC.

The chain uses TRBV7-8 and TRBJ2-3; 7 positions match TRBD2. Trimming removed 5 bases from V and 2 bases from J; junction bases left unmatched: 7. In germline, CDR1 is SGHVS, CDR2 FQNEAQ. The CDR3 spans 15 residues. The CDR3 DNA follows: TGTGCCAGCAGCACCCCACTAGCGATCACAGATACGCAGTATTTT. Its translation is CASSTPLAITDTQYF.

This clonotype was seen at least ten times. The chain carries TRBV5-1 and TRBJ2-2; the match to TRBD2 covers 8 bases. CDR3 length: 15 amino acids. From germline, CDR1 is SGHRS and CDR2 YFSETQ. V lost 4 bases to trimming and J lost 3 bases; unmatched junction nucleotides: 5. CDR3 loop: CASSPGLDYTGELFF. The CDR3 DNA follows: TGCGCCAGCAGCCCGGGACTAGACTACACCGGGGAGCTGTTTTTT.

This clonotype appeared many times. This chain connects TRBV5-1 to TRBJ1-4; D ambiguous. This CDR3 contains 16 residues. From germline, CDR1 is SGHRS and CDR2 YFSETQ. The ends were cut back, 3 bases at V and 0 bases at J, with 12 bases in the middle. The CDR3 spells CASSSSVGATNEKLFF. The CDR3 bases are TGCGCCAGCAGCTCTTCCGTGGGAGCAACTAATGAAAAACTGTTTTTT.

Turning to this clonotype: The missing conserved phenylalanine or tryptophan at the end of this CDR3 makes a read error likely. The DNA is left out, because the CDR3 cannot be placed on it with certainty; the CDR3 is given as TCRdb lists it. The chain links TRBV12-3 or TRBV12-4 to TRBJ1-1; the table's TRBD1 call for D was not verified on the DNA. The CDR3 extends over 17 residues, inclusive of both ends. The CDR3 is CASRPPGNSLMNTEASI.

The rearrangement uses TRBV12-3 or TRBV12-4 and TRBJ2-1; 7 nucleotides match TRBD2. The CDR3 is made up of 14 amino acids. Germline trimming cut 3 bases from V and 2 bases from J; bases unmatched to any gene: 1. The CDR3 sequence: CASSFTSAYNEQFF. CDR3 bases: TGTGCCAGCAGTTTCACTAGCGCCTACAATGAGCAGTTCTTC.

Ten or more counts support this clonotype. This chain connects TRBV24-1 to TRBJ2-7; maybe TRBD2 (5 bases). The germline V gene has CDR1 KGHDR and CDR2 SFDVKD. The V end was cut by 3 bases, the J end by 7 bases, with 9 bases between. CDR3 length: 12 amino acids. CDR3 DNA sequence: TGTGCCACCAGTGATCCCGGACTGGAGCAGTACTTC. Translation gives CATSDPGLEQYF.

This clonotype was seen at least ten times. The V and J genes are TRBV20-1 and TRBJ2-5; 10 positions agree with TRBD1. The V gene's germline CDR1 is DFQATT and CDR2 SNEGSKA (reference sequence). Trimming removed 1 base from V and 4 bases from J; junction bases left unmatched: 15. The CDR3 is made up of 18 amino acids. The CDR3 sequence: CSARAAGGDRGLLETQYF. The CDR3 DNA reads as TGCAGTGCTAGAGCGGCGGGAGGAGACAGGGGGCTTTTAGAGACCCAGTACTTC.

Ten or more counts support this clonotype. This rearrangement joins TRBV28 to TRBJ2-7; D remains ambiguous. This CDR3 has 13 residues. CDR1 is MDHEN and CDR2 is SYDVKM in the germline V gene. V lost 6 bases and J lost 6, with 15 bases in between. The CDR3 DNA is TGTGCCAGCAGCCTTCGGTCCATCGGCGAGCAGTACTTC. Its protein is CASSLRSIGEQYF.

Ten or more counts support this clonotype. CDR3 protein: CASSHNRRAIRTDTQYF. In DNA, the CDR3 is TGTGCCAGCAGCCACAACCGGAGGGCCATCCGAACAGATACGCAGTATTTT. The chain employs TRBV7-2 and TRBJ2-3; perhaps TRBD2 as D (6 bases). V was cut by 5 bases and J by 3 bases, with 21 bases left in between. Germline CDR1 SGHTA, CDR2 FQGNSA. This CDR3 is 17 amino acids long.

This clonotype was seen many times. This chain uses TRBV5-1 with TRBJ2-6; D might be TRBD1 (6 bases). V was shortened by 8 bases and J by 0 bases, with 15 bases between the two germline ends. Germline CDR1 and CDR2: SGHRS and YFSETQ. The length of the CDR3 is 16 residues. The CDR3 bases are TGCGCCAGTTCTCAGGGGCCACCCTCTGGGGCCAACGTCCTGACTTTC. Translating gives CASSQGPPSGANVLTF.

The table lists this clonotype with many counts. The genes are TRBV25-1 and TRBJ1-2; D possibly corresponds to TRBD1 (5 bases). The CDR3 consists of 14 residues. Trimming left V 0 bases short and J 4 bases short, with 9 bases between. Germline V gene data show CDR1 as MGHDK and CDR2 as SYGVNS. In nucleotides, the CDR3 is TGTGCCAGCAGTGAATATAGGGACTCCTATGGCTACACCTTC. It yields the protein CASSEYRDSYGYTF.

The chain recombines TRBV7-8 with TRBJ2-7, with D possibly being TRBD1 (6 bases). The CDR3 sequence is 16 residues long. Trimming left V 1 base short and J 5 bases short, with 18 bases between. Germline CDR1 reads SGHVS; CDR2 reads FQNEAQ. The CDR3 region has the DNA TGTGCCAGCAGCTTAGGGTCAAGGGGGTTCGCGGACGAGCAGTACTTC. It specifies CASSLGSRGFADEQYF.

As to this clonotype: A clone one base away is much larger, so this may be a read error. The chain recombines TRBV7-9 with TRBJ1-1; D is unclear. The germline CDR1 and CDR2 sequences are SEHNR and FQNEAQ (reference sequence). This CDR3 region has 13 residues. V was pared by 5 bases and J by 1 base, with 8 bases between. The CDR3 nucleotides read TGTGCCAGCAGCGGGAGAACGAACACTGAAGCTTTCTTT. This translates into CASSGRTNTEAFF.

This clonotype was recorded many times. V usage is TRBV18 and J usage is TRBJ2-7; D not resolved. CDR1 and CDR2 (germline): KGHSH, LQKENI. V shed 2 bases and J shed 2 bases, with 7 bases lying between them. The CDR3 sequence is 13 residues long. In DNA, the CDR3 is TGTGCCAGCTCACCAGTCACAGCCTACGAGCAGTACTTC. Amino acids: CASSPVTAYEQYF.

Of note for this clonotype: Possible read error: a much larger clone is one base away. The chain joins TRBV5-1 to TRBJ2-3; 9 positions agree with TRBD2. CDR3 length equals 16 residues. Germline CDR1 is SGHRS and CDR2 is YFSETQ. V lost 4 bases, J lost 7 bases, and 13 bases stayed unmatched. Written as DNA, the CDR3 is TGCGCCAGCAGCCAGCGGCGGGGGGGCCTCCCCCATACGCAGTATTTT. It encodes CASSQRRGGLPHTQYF.

The rearrangement uses TRBV5-1 and TRBJ2-3; D is possibly TRBD2 (5 bases). The V gene's germline CDR1 is SGHRS and CDR2 YFSETQ. The germline V and J ends were trimmed by 1 base and 1 base, with 10 bases remaining between them. This CDR3 contains 15 residues. The CDR3 coding sequence is TGCGCCAGCAGCTTGAACGGGGTTGGCACAGATACGCAGTATTTT. Translation gives CASSLNGVGTDTQYF.

The table lists this clonotype with many counts. The CDR3 sequence: CASSPISGGQRGVADTQYF. The CDR3 nucleotides read TGTGCCAGCAGCCCTATTAGCGGGGGCCAGAGGGGCGTGGCAGATACGCAGTATTTT. V is TRBV7-6 and J is TRBJ2-3, with TRBD2 matching 9 bases. CDR1 is SGHVS, CDR2 FNYEAQ, per germline. The V segment lost 5 bases and the J segment 4 bases; nucleotides outside the gene matches: 19. The CDR3 has 19 residues. Together with reference TRBV7-6 and TRBJ2-3, the CDR3 gives the full variable domain: GAGVSQSPRYKVTKRGQDVALRCDPISGHVSLYWYRQALGQGPEFLTYFNYEAQQDKSGLPNDRFSAERPEGSISTLTIQRTEQRDSAMYRCASSPISGGQRGVADTQYFGPGTRLTVL.

This clonotype was counted at least ten times. This chain connects TRBV27 to TRBJ2-4; TRBD1 is a possible D gene (5 bases). CDR1 MNHEY and CDR2 SMNVEV come from the germline V gene (reference sequence). Deletions cut 2 bases from V and 1 base from J, with 6 bases between. The CDR3 sequence is 14 residues long. The CDR3 protein is CASSLKGAKNIQYF. CDR3 DNA: TGTGCCAGCAGTTTAAAGGGGGCCAAAAACATTCAGTACTTC.

Many counts were recorded for this clonotype. This sequence joins TRBV4-2 and TRBJ2-1; a possible D gene is TRBD1 (6 bases). CDR1 LGHNA and CDR2 YNFKEQ come from the germline V gene. With 1 base removed from V and 9 bases from J, the gap between germline ends came to 7 bases. The CDR3 covers 12 residues. DNA of the CDR3: TGTGCCAGCAGCCAAGGAGGGGGTGAGCAGTTCTTC. Translation gives CASSQGGGEQFF.

The V and J genes are TRBV19 and TRBJ1-5; D is perhaps TRBD1 (5 bases). There are 17 residues in the CDR3. Germline loops: CDR1 LNHDA, CDR2 SQIVND (reference sequence). The V and J ends lost 5 bases and 4 bases respectively, with 21 bases between them. This CDR3 is CASSFLRSAGGNQPQHF. CDR3 nucleotides: TGTGCCAGTAGTTTTCTACGGAGCGCGGGGGGGAATCAGCCCCAGCATTTT.

This clonotype was seen many times. The rearrangement uses TRBV13 and TRBJ2-3, with 8 bases aligning to TRBD2. CDR1 and CDR2 from the germline V gene are PRHDT and FYEKMQ (reference sequence). CDR3 length: 16 residues. J was trimmed by 3 bases and V by 5 bases; bases with no gene match: 10. The CDR3: CASSRSAGVMTDTQYF. Written as DNA, the CDR3 is TGTGCCAGCAGCCGCTCAGCGGGAGTTATGACAGATACGCAGTATTTT.